These T cell receptor beta chains were read from a single sample in a study of regulatory T cells in long-lasting Graves disease. Via MiXCR, TCRdb re-called the multiplex PCR reads, giving one row per CDR3 protein. The sample contains hundreds of thousands of distinct CDR3 sequences, roughly a sixth of which appear only once. These records were also assigned to another study, of T cells in Graves' hyperthyroidism and ophthalmopathy.

The sample here was peripheral blood mononuclear cells (PBMCs), taken at new diagnosis, from a patient treated with antithyroid drugs. Receptor source: a man aged 18 to 29 with Graves disease. Each CDR3 is given with its conserved first and last residue. A D gene is named only where the DNA matches it firmly. Not all rows give a size; the values are once, few, many and, for expanded clones, a class.

D,size,J,V,CDR3,DNA
.,.,TRBJ1-6,TRBV3-1,CASSTGYNSPLHF,TGTGCCAGCAGCACAGGTTATAATTCACCCCTCCACTTT
TRBD1,many,TRBJ2-1,TRBV7-9,CASSSIRDSHYNEQFF,TGTGCCAGCAGCTCGATCCGGGACAGCCATTACAATGAGCAGTTCTTC
TRBD1,many,TRBJ1-5,TRBV6-1,CASRTTGDPGNQPQHF,TGTGCCAGCAGGACCACAGGGGATCCCGGCAATCAGCCCCAGCATTTT
TRBD1,many,TRBJ2-7,TRBV7-3,CALRQGDPSYEQYF,TGTGCCCTACGACAGGGTGACCCCTCCTACGAGCAGTACTTC
TRBD2,.,TRBJ2-3,TRBV20-1,CSARDIYSTSGSPDTQYF,TGCAGTGCTAGAGATATCTACTCGACTAGCGGGAGTCCAGATACGCAGTATTTT
TRBD2,many,TRBJ2-1,TRBV12-3/TRBV12-4,CASSPRTSWDYNEQFF,TGTGCCAGCAGCCCGAGGACTAGCTGGGACTACAATGAGCAGTTCTTC
.,many,TRBJ2-3,TRBV3-1,CASSQVLSLGEDTQYF,TGTGCCAGCAGCCAAGTCCTCAGTCTCGGGGAGGATACGCAGTATTTT
.,many,TRBJ2-7,TRBV7-2,CASSLYSDDEQYF,TGTGCCAGCAGCTTATATTCCGACGACGAGCAGTACTTC
.,few,TRBJ2-7,TRBV27,CASSLSEVYEQYF,TGTGCCAGCAGTTTATCCGAGGTCTACGAGCAGTACTTC
.,many,TRBJ2-7,TRBV12-3/TRBV12-4,CASRDTAGIYEQYF,TGTGCCAGCCGTGACACTGCGGGAATCTACGAGCAGTACTTC
TRBD2,.,TRBJ2-1,TRBV5-4,CASSPGEAGGYNEQFF,TGTGCCAGCAGCCCGGGGGAAGCGGGAGGGTACAATGAGCAGTTCTTC
TRBD2,.,TRBJ2-7,TRBV20-1,CSATGREGLSYEQYF,TGCAGTGCTACTGGGAGGGAGGGCCTCTCCTACGAGCAGTACTTC
.,few,TRBJ2-5,TRBV29-1,CSVVPSLGQETQYF,TGCAGCGTTGTCCCCTCGCTGGGCCAAGAGACCCAGTACTTC
.,few,TRBJ1-6,TRBV20-1,CSAVLGYSYNSPLHF,TGCAGTGCTGTTTTGGGCTACTCCTATAATTCACCCCTCCACTTT
TRBD1,few,TRBJ2-5,TRBV10-3,CAISETGQGWKETQYF,TGTGCCATCAGTGAGACCGGACAGGGTTGGAAAGAGACCCAGTACTTC
.,.,TRBJ2-1,TRBV4-2,CASSIRAVDNEQFF,TGTGCCAGCAGCATCCGGGCCGTAGACAATGAGCAGTTCTTC
.,few,TRBJ1-1,TRBV3-1,CASSHLGANTEAFF,TGTGCCAGCAGCCACCTCGGGGCGAACACTGAAGCTTTCTTT
TRBD2,many,TRBJ2-7,TRBV29-1,CSAGDYFPTYEQYF,TGCAGCGCCGGGGACTATTTTCCGACCTACGAGCAGTACTTC
TRBD1,few,TRBJ1-1,TRBV7-9,CASSRDRPRAEAFF,TGTGCCAGCAGCCGGGACAGACCACGGGCTGAAGCTTTCTTT
.,few,TRBJ1-1,TRBV7-9,CASNNRPGTEAFF,TGTGCCAGCAACAACCGCCCGGGCACTGAAGCTTTCTTT
.,many,TRBJ2-2,TRBV12-3/TRBV12-4,CASSLRGSTGELFF,TGTGCCAGCAGCTTGAGGGGAAGCACCGGGGAGCTGTTTTTT
.,many,TRBJ2-1,TRBV5-1,CASSRDPQNNEQFF,TGCGCCAGCAGCCGGGACCCGCAAAACAATGAGCAGTTCTTC
.,.,TRBJ1-1,TRBV7-3,CASSPNLDTEAFF,TGTGCCAGCAGCCCGAATCTGGACACTGAAGCTTTCTTT
TRBD2,many,TRBJ2-7,TRBV20-1,CSASGLAGDYEQYF,TGCAGTGCCTCGGGACTAGCGGGAGACTACGAGCAGTACTTC
TRBD2,.,TRBJ2-4,TRBV7-9,CASSLVFMLAGGPGAKNIQYF,TGTGCCAGCAGCTTAGTCTTTATGCTAGCGGGAGGGCCGGGGGCCAAAAACATTCAGTACTTC
TRBD2,.,TRBJ2-1,TRBV11-2,CASSLQREAYNEQFF,TGTGCCAGCAGCTTGCAGCGGGAGGCCTACAATGAGCAGTTCTTC
TRBD2,.,TRBJ2-3,TRBV11-2,CASSQVGLAGGAQYF,TGTGCCAGCAGCCAAGTGGGACTAGCGGGAGGGGCGCAGTATTTT
TRBD1,many,TRBJ2-7,TRBV28,CATQQGNIENEQYF,TGTGCCACACAACAGGGGAACATAGAAAACGAGCAGTACTTC
TRBD1,many,TRBJ2-2,TRBV11-2,CASSSPSTGGLTGELFF,TGTGCCAGCAGCTCCCCTTCGACAGGGGGTCTGACCGGGGAGCTGTTTTTT
.,many,TRBJ1-1,TRBV12-3/TRBV12-4,CASSPRGQGLRTEAFF,TGTGCCAGCAGTCCTCGTGGGCAGGGTCTACGCACTGAAGCTTTCTTT
TRBD1,many,TRBJ2-1,TRBV7-9,CASSATGDEQFF,TGTGCCAGCAGCGCGACAGGGGATGAGCAGTTCTTC
TRBD2,.,TRBJ2-3,TRBV20-1,CSVGTSGRTSTDTQYF,TGCAGTGTCGGGACTAGCGGGAGGACTAGCACAGATACGCAGTATTTT
TRBD2,few,TRBJ2-3,TRBV7-9,CASSPGFPGGPQDTQYF,TGTGCCAGCAGCCCTGGTTTTCCGGGAGGGCCACAAGATACGCAGTATTTT
TRBD1,many,TRBJ2-7,TRBV27,CASSPRTGNEQYF,TGTGCCAGCAGTCCACGGACAGGGAACGAGCAGTACTTC
TRBD1,many,TRBJ1-1,TRBV7-3,CASSQGQGAEAFF,TGTGCCAGCAGCCAGGGACAGGGGGCGGAAGCTTTCTTT
.,.,TRBJ1-3,TRBV5-1,CASSLADSSGNTIYF,TGCGCCAGCAGCTTGGCCGACAGCTCTGGAAACACCATATATTTT
.,.,TRBJ2-6,TRBV27,CASSSPLSGANVLTF,TGTGCCAGCAGTTCCCCTCTTTCTGGGGCCAACGTCCTGACTTTC
TRBD1,many,TRBJ1-2,TRBV13,CASSLGQLYGYTF,TGTGCCAGCAGCCTGGGACAGCTCTATGGCTACACCTTC
.,once,TRBJ2-6,TRBV18,CASSPTRGLKSGANVLTF,TGTGCCAGCTCACCCACACGGGGTCTGAAATCTGGGGCCAACGTCCTGACTTTC
TRBD1,many,TRBJ1-1,TRBV5-1,CASSLARGATGFENTEAFF,TGCGCCAGCAGCTTGGCCCGCGGAGCGACAGGGTTCGAGAACACTGAAGCTTTCTTT
.,many,TRBJ1-2,TRBV7-9,CASSLQGPNYGYTF,TGTGCCAGCAGCTTACAGGGTCCTAACTATGGCTACACCTTC
.,.,TRBJ1-1,TRBV28,CASSQEDNPNTEAFF,TGTGCCAGCAGCCAAGAGGACAACCCGAACACTGAAGCTTTCTTT
TRBD1,.,TRBJ1-5,TRBV19,CATQAAGQGPNQPQHF,TGTGCCACCCAGGCCGCGGGACAGGGGCCCAATCAGCCCCAGCATTTT
TRBD1,.,TRBJ1-2,TRBV20-1,CSAATGASGYTF,TGCAGTGCCGCGACAGGGGCCTCTGGCTACACCTTC
.,.,TRBJ2-1,TRBV7-2,CASSLSARSYNEQFF,TGTGCCAGCAGCCTTTCGGCGAGGTCCTACAATGAGCAGTTCTTC